Detailed here is one T cell receptor beta chain. The data belong to a study of blood T cell repertoires in COVID-19. This CDR3 has 15 amino acids. V was cut by 3 bases and J by 2 bases, with 12 bases left in between. From germline, CDR1 is MNHEY and CDR2 SVGAGI. Produced via immunoSEQ multiplex PCR; TCRdb's table is partial and in-frame only. Found here are tens of thousands of clones, about 92% of them singletons; the top ten hold approximately 0.56%. The chain links TRBV6-5 to TRBJ2-3, with a weak D call TRBD1 (5 bases). The specimen sequenced was peripheral blood. The sequence was obtained from a man aged 45-60 years with COVID-19, enrolled during active disease. The CDR3 protein is CASSYGQGYTDTQYF. CDR3 DNA sequence: TGTGCCAGCAGTTATGGGCAGGGCTACACAGATACGCAGTATTTT.